The 3 T cell receptor beta chains given below trace back to one sample, sequenced in a study of shared T cell receptors in the human thymus. The protocol was immunoSEQ multiplex PCR, while the TCRdb copy is restricted to in-frame clones and leaves out a portion. This sample has hundreds of thousands of clones, with 87% found just once. The same sample was also used in a study of human thymus T cells.

Source material: thymocytes. Receptors originate from a boy in the first two years of life with a congenital heart defect.

V is TRBV4-3 and J is TRBJ2-2, with 10 bases that match TRBD2. V dropped 1 base and J dropped 9; count of bases not matched to a gene: 2. Germline V gene data show CDR1 as LGHNA and CDR2 as YSLEER. The CDR3 contains 14 residues. As DNA, the CDR3 is TGCGCCAGCAGCCAAGGGACTAGCGGCAGGGAGCTGTTTTTT. This translates into CASSQGTSGRELFF.

V usage is TRBV2 and J usage is TRBJ2-5, with 8 positions matching TRBD1. CDR1 SNHLY and CDR2 FYNNEI come from the germline V gene. The CDR3 length is 13 residues. V gave up 6 bases and J gave up 1 base; unmatched junction bases: 1. The CDR3 reads CASRGQVQETQYF. Here the CDR3 DNA reads TGTGCCAGCAGGGGACAGGTCCAAGAGACCCAGTACTTC.

The chain couples TRBV6-1 to TRBJ1-5, with TRBD1 identical over 8 bases. Germline V lookup: CDR1 MNHNS, CDR2 SASEGT. This CDR3 is 14 amino acids long. After removal of 6 bases from V and 4 bases from J, the junction contained 5 bases not matched to a gene. DNA for the CDR3: TGTGCCAGCAGCCGGACAGGGAGGAATCAGCCCCAGCATTTT. This codes for CASSRTGRNQPQHF.